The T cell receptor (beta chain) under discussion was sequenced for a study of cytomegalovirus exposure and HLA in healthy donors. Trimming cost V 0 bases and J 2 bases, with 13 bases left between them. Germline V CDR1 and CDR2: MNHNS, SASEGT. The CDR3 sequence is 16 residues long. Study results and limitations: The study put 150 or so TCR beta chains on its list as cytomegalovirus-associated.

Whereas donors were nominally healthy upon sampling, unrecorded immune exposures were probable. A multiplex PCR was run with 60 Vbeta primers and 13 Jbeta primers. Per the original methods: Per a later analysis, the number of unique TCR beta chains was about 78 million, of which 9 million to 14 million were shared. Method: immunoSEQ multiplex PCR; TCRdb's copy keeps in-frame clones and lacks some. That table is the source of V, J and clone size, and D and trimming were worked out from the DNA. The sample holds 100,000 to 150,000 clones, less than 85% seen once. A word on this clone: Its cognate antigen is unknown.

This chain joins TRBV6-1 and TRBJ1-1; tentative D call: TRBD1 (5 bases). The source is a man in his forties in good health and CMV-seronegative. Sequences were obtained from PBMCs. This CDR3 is CASSEARGTGNTEAFF. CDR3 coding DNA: TGTGCCAGCAGTGAAGCTAGGGGCACAGGAAACACTGAAGCTTTCTTT.